The source of this TCR beta chain is a study of human T cells and chemical hapten exposure. Study observations and caveats: Expanded TCR sets contained significantly more large CDR3 similarity clusters than controls.

TCRdb fed the RACE reads into MiXCR, producing one record per CDR3 protein. The sample has approximately 79,000 distinct CDR3 sequences, about 9% seen once. This CDR3 is 13 amino acids long. V was shortened by 5 bases and J by 6 bases, with 13 bases between the two germline ends. Germline CDR1 MNHEY, CDR2 SVGEGT. The time point was: pre-sensitization, week 0. The treatment here: therapeutic diphenylcyclopropenone sensitization with weekly scalp DPC. This clonotype has more than one count but fewer than ten. The antigen remains undetermined. The TCR was taken from a man aged 40-49 years with alopecia areata. Some clones in this sample may be carry-over from other donors' samples. The rearrangement links TRBV6-2 or TRBV6-3 to TRBJ1-2; unclear D gene. This specimen consisted of whole blood, obtained in connection with sensitization to the hapten diphenylcyclopropenone (DPC). CDR3 sequence: CASSADGYDGYTF. CDR3 sequence (DNA): TGTGCCAGCAGTGCTGACGGTTACGATGGCTACACCTTC.